The 31 T cell receptor beta chains listed next were all sequenced from one sample in a study of cytomegalovirus exposure and HLA in healthy donors. Use of 60 Vbeta and 13 Jbeta primers characterized the PCR. TCRdb's table, derived via immunoSEQ multiplex PCR, lists solely in-frame clones and lacks some. The table includes about 110,000 clones, 86% detected once. Sequencing used PBMCs. The origin of the receptors is a man aged 35-49 years in good health and CMV-seronegative.

This clone was observed a single time. This chain links TRBV2 with TRBJ1-1, with 11 bases that match TRBD1. In germline, CDR1 is SNHLY, CDR2 FYNNEI. The junction had 2 bases not matched to a gene; V was cut back by 7 bases and J by 4 bases. This CDR3 comprises 13 residues. The CDR3 loop is CASKGQGGTEAFF. DNA for the CDR3: TGTGCCAGCAAGGGACAGGGGGGCACTGAAGCTTTCTTT.

This clone was observed once. The CDR3 region has the DNA TGTGCCAGCAGTGTGGGGACAGGGTCGGGCAATCAGCCCCAGCATTTT. This encodes CASSVGTGSGNQPQHF. The chain recombines TRBV2 with TRBJ1-5; 9 nucleotides agree with TRBD1. The CDR3 runs to 16 residues. Per germline, CDR1 SNHLY and CDR2 FYNNEI. The V gene end was trimmed by 4 bases and the J gene end by 2 bases; junction bases not matched to a gene: 6. Based on the CDR3 plus reference TRBV2 and TRBJ1-5, the full variable domain is EPEVTQTPSHQVTQMGQEVILRCVPISNHLYFYWYRQILGQKVEFLVSFYNNEISEKSEIFDDQFSVERPDGSNFTLKIRSTKLEDSAMYFCASSVGTGSGNQPQHFGDGTRLSIL.

The gene calls are TRBV29-1 and TRBJ2-1, with TRBD1 identical over 7 bases. V lost 2 bases, J lost 3 bases, and 4 bases stayed unmatched. The germline CDR1 and CDR2 sequences are SQVTM and ANQGSEA. The CDR3 contains 14 residues. In nucleotides, the CDR3 is TGCAGCGTTGAATTACCAGGGGGCTACAATGAGCAGTTCTTC. It is translated as CSVELPGGYNEQFF.

The chain recombines TRBV18 with TRBJ1-5; no clear D. The V gene lost 4 bases and the J gene lost 4 bases, with 20 bases spanning the gap. CDR3 size: 17 residues. Germline V lookup: CDR1 KGHSH, CDR2 LQKENI. The CDR3: CASSQVRPVGVNQPQHF. CDR3 nucleotide sequence: TGTGCCAGCTCACAGGTCCGACCAGTCGGGGTAAATCAGCCCCAGCATTTT.

The rearrangement uses TRBV7-2 and TRBJ2-7; D is ambiguous. The V and J ends lost 5 bases and 3 bases respectively, with 5 bases between them. CDR1 SGHTA and CDR2 FQGNSA come from the germline V gene. The CDR3 length is 11 residues. The CDR3, as DNA: TGTGCCAGCAGCCCAGACTACGAGCAGTACTTC. Amino acids: CASSPDYEQYF.

This clone occurred once. The chain links TRBV6-6 to TRBJ2-3; D might be TRBD2 (6 bases). The germline V and J ends were trimmed by 2 bases and 3 bases, with 12 bases remaining between them. Germline V lookup: CDR1 MNHNY, CDR2 SVGAGI (reference sequence). The CDR3 totals 15 residues. Here the CDR3 reads CASSYPRGTTDTQYF. The CDR3 DNA sequence: TGTGCCAGCAGTTACCCGCGGGGAACAACAGATACGCAGTATTTT.

In this sample, this clone turned up a few times. J is TRBJ2-7 and V is TRBV6-1; 10 bases map to TRBD2. This CDR3 spans 15 amino acids. The trim removed 4 bases at V and 0 bases at J, leaving 3 bases unmatched. Germline V lookup: CDR1 MNHNS, CDR2 SASEGT. The CDR3 loop is CASSATSGVSYEQYF. As DNA, the CDR3 is TGTGCCAGCAGTGCTACTAGCGGGGTCTCCTACGAGCAGTACTTC.

The chain recombines TRBV30 with TRBJ1-5; no reliable D call. V gave up 0 bases and J gave up 5 bases, with 8 bases separating them. The CDR3 covers 13 residues. Germline V lookup: CDR1 GTSNPN, CDR2 SVGIG (reference sequence). CDR3 residues: CAWSVLGDQPQHF. CDR3 nucleotides: TGTGCCTGGAGTGTATTGGGAGATCAGCCCCAGCATTTT.

The gene calls are TRBV7-9 and TRBJ2-7; 10 bases line up with TRBD1. With V trimmed by 1 base and J by 2 bases, 2 bases remained unmatched. The CDR3 has 15 residues. CDR1 SEHNR and CDR2 FQNEAQ come from the germline V gene (reference sequence). The CDR3 DNA reads as TGTGCCAGCAGCTTAGTCGGACAGGGGGCCTACGAGCAGTACTTC. It translates to CASSLVGQGAYEQYF.

The chain is built from TRBV6-5 and TRBJ1-2; no definite D call. This CDR3 is built from 13 residues. Germline V gene data show CDR1 as MNHEY and CDR2 as SVGAGI. Trimming pared 0 bases from V and 7 bases from J, leaving 9 bases between. CDR3 DNA sequence: TGTGCCAGCAGTTACTCGGGAGAGGTTGGCTACACCTTC. Amino acid sequence: CASSYSGEVGYTF.

This chain joins TRBV27 and TRBJ1-5, with D perhaps matching TRBD1 (6 bases). Germline V gene sequence: CDR1 MNHEY, CDR2 SMNVEV (reference sequence). V lost 4 bases and J 3 bases, leaving 7 bases between the germline ends. The CDR3 has 13 residues. The CDR3 loop reads CASSSGVNQPQHF. Written as DNA, the CDR3 is TGTGCCAGCAGTTCAGGGGTCAATCAGCCCCAGCATTTT.

The rearrangement uses TRBV10-3 and TRBJ2-7, with TRBD1 matching over 9 bases. The V gene's germline CDR1 is ENHRY and CDR2 SYGVKD. V lost 5 bases to trimming and J lost 1 base; unmatched junction nucleotides: 6. The CDR3 sequence is 15 residues long. DNA for the CDR3: TGTGCCATCAGTCCGGGACAGGGAGATTCCTACGAGCAGTACTTC. It translates to CAISPGQGDSYEQYF.

There are a few counts of this clone. The V and J genes are TRBV7-9 and TRBJ1-1; 9 nucleotides align to TRBD1. This CDR3 comprises 14 residues. V was clipped by 5 bases and J by 10 bases; unmatched bases: 11. CDR1 SEHNR and CDR2 FQNEAQ come from the germline V gene (reference sequence). The CDR3 sequence: CASSVGQGFSRAFF. For the CDR3, the DNA is TGTGCCAGCAGCGTGGGACAGGGTTTTAGTCGAGCTTTCTTT.

The chain combines TRBV7-7 with TRBJ2-1; 10 nucleotides line up with TRBD1. Per germline, CDR1 SSHAT and CDR2 FNYEAQ (reference sequence). The V segment lost 5 bases and the J segment 7 bases; nucleotides outside the gene matches: 2. CDR3 length: 13 residues. CDR3 residues: CASSADRGNEQFF. In nucleotides, the CDR3 is TGTGCCAGCAGCGCGGACAGGGGGAATGAGCAGTTCTTC.

The J gene is TRBJ1-5, the V gene TRBV5-8, with TRBD1 as a possible D gene (6 bases). CDR1 is SGHTS and CDR2 is YDEGEE in the germline V gene. CDR3 length: 15 amino acids. Trimming shortened V by 4 bases and J by 3 bases, and 14 bases separated the two germline ends. CDR3 residues: CASSRRTVNNQPQHF. CDR3 nucleotides: TGTGCCAGCAGCCGACGGACAGTCAACAATCAGCCCCAGCATTTT.

This rearrangement joins TRBV25-1 to TRBJ2-1; 7 nucleotides align to TRBD1. Germline V gene data show CDR1 as MGHDK and CDR2 as SYGVNS. The CDR3 loop spans 16 amino acids. Trimming removed 4 bases from V and 2 bases from J; junction bases left unmatched: 8. The CDR3 DNA reads TGTGCCAGCAGTGTTAGGGGGCTATCGGCCTACAATGAGCAGTTCTTC. This codes for CASSVRGLSAYNEQFF.

The V and J genes are TRBV25-1 and TRBJ1-2, with D perhaps TRBD1 (5 bases). This CDR3 is built from 14 residues. Trimming removed 1 base from V and 4 bases from J, with 10 bases in between. The germline V gene has CDR1 MGHDK and CDR2 SYGVNS. In DNA form, the CDR3 reads TGTGCCAGCAGTGAATGGGGCAGAAGCTATGGCTACACCTTC. This sequence encodes CASSEWGRSYGYTF.

This CDR3 reads CASGSGANTGELFF. In DNA form, the CDR3 reads TGTGCCAGTGGTAGCGGGGCGAACACCGGGGAGCTGTTTTTT. V and J are TRBV25-1 and TRBJ2-2; 8 bases align to TRBD2. This CDR3 contains 14 residues. CDR1 MGHDK and CDR2 SYGVNS come from the germline V gene. Trimming cost V 9 bases and J 0 bases; bases outside gene matches: 3. Supplemented by reference TRBV25-1 and TRBJ2-2, the full variable domain reads EADIYQTPRYLVIGTGKKITLECSQTMGHDKMYWYQQDPGMELHLIHYSYGVNSTEKGDLSSESTVSRIRTEHFPLTLESARPSHTSQYLCASGSGANTGELFFGEGSRLTVL.

This clone was seen only once. The chain couples TRBV6-5 to TRBJ1-2; 8 bases are shared with TRBD1. CDR1 and CDR2 from the germline V gene are MNHEY and SVGAGI. CDR3 length: 13 amino acids. Trimming took 0 bases from V and 8 from J; bases not matched to a gene: 2. The CDR3 spells CASSYSTGGGYTF. The CDR3 coding sequence is TGTGCCAGCAGTTACTCCACAGGGGGGGGCTACACCTTC.

The V gene is TRBV27, the J gene TRBJ2-2; 11 nucleotides agree with TRBD2. The V gene's germline CDR1 is MNHEY and CDR2 SMNVEV (reference sequence). J was trimmed by 6 bases and V by 5 bases; bases with no gene match: 17. This CDR3 is built from 19 residues. For the CDR3, the DNA is TGTGCCAGCAGTACACCAGTGACTAGCGGGGACTATGGGCCCGGGGAGCTGTTTTTT. It encodes CASSTPVTSGDYGPGELFF.

The V call is TRBV23-1, the J call TRBJ1-4, with D hard to call. TRBV23-1 is sorted into the ORF group, with uncertain function. CDR3 length equals 14 residues. V shed 6 bases and J shed 2 bases, with 10 bases lying between them. The CDR3: CASRKRLTNEKLFF. CDR3 bases: TGCGCCAGCAGGAAGAGGCTGACTAATGAAAAACTGTTTTTT.

The chain recombines TRBV9 with TRBJ2-1, with 7 bases lining up with TRBD2. CDR1 is SGDLS, CDR2 YYNGEE, per germline. This CDR3 comprises 15 residues. V trimming: 0 bases; J trimming: 4 bases; junction bases outside the gene matches: 4. The CDR3, as DNA: TGTGCCAGCAGCGTAGTCGGCGGGGGTTACAATGAGCAGTTCTTC. Amino acid sequence: CASSVVGGGYNEQFF.

The rearrangement uses TRBV6-1 and TRBJ1-2; no clear D. Trimming shortened V by 3 bases and J by 4 bases, and 9 bases separated the two germline ends. This CDR3 has 13 amino acids. The germline V gene encodes CDR1 MNHNS and CDR2 SASEGT. CDR3 nucleotides: TGTGCCAGCAGTGATGACGGAGTCTATGGCTACACCTTC. Its protein product is CASSDDGVYGYTF.

The chain employs TRBV6-1 and TRBJ1-1, with no clear D. V lost 3 bases and J lost 4, with 15 bases in between. The CDR3 covers 15 residues. From germline, CDR1 is MNHNS and CDR2 SASEGT. CDR3 amino acids: CASSDLPGGSTEAFF. CDR3 sequence (DNA): TGTGCCAGCAGTGATCTTCCGGGAGGAAGCACTGAAGCTTTCTTT.

The J gene is TRBJ2-5, the V gene TRBV10-3; D call uncertain. Germline CDR1 reads ENHRY; CDR2 reads SYGVKD. V gave up 4 bases and J gave up 3 bases, with 12 bases separating them. This CDR3 spans 14 amino acids. The CDR3 spells CAISATQQKETQYF. Here the CDR3 DNA reads TGTGCCATCAGTGCCACACAGCAGAAAGAGACCCAGTACTTC.

The chain uses TRBV2 and TRBJ1-6; 7 nucleotides match TRBD1. Germline-derived CDR1 and CDR2 are SNHLY and FYNNEI. Trimming at V came to 7 bases and at J to 6 bases, leaving 6 bases not matched to a gene. This CDR3 region has 14 residues. The CDR3 coding sequence is TGTGCCAGCACCTTGACAGGGAGTAATTCACCCCTCCACTTT. Translated, it gives CASTLTGSNSPLHF.

The genes are TRBV6-4 and TRBJ2-7; D is unclear. The CDR3 totals 22 residues. The ends were cut back, 1 base at V and 0 bases at J, with 31 bases in the middle. CDR1 MRHNA and CDR2 SNTAGT come from the germline V gene. CDR3 bases: TGTGCCAGCAGTGACTTAGCCCCGGGTCCACCTGATCCTCAACCTAGCTCCTACGAGCAGTACTTC. This translates into CASSDLAPGPPDPQPSSYEQYF.

This clone was observed once. The J gene is TRBJ1-1, the V gene TRBV19, with 7 bases identical to TRBD1. This CDR3 spans 15 amino acids. CDR1 is LNHDA and CDR2 is SQIVND in the germline V gene (reference sequence). V was clipped by 9 bases and J by 0 bases; unmatched bases: 10. The CDR3 DNA is TGTGCCAGCTCGGACAGGAAAATCCTGAACACTGAAGCTTTCTTT. Translating it yields CASSDRKILNTEAFF.

The chain links TRBV7-2 to TRBJ1-2; TRBD1 matches 9 bases. After removal of 3 bases from V and 8 bases from J, the junction contained 10 bases not matched to a gene. Germline assignment: CDR1 SGHTA and CDR2 FQGNSA. The CDR3 has 15 residues. CDR3 nucleotides: TGTGCCAGCAGCTTGAAGACAGGGGGAGTTGGCGGCTACACCTTC. This encodes CASSLKTGGVGGYTF.

The rearrangement joins TRBV18 to TRBJ1-1; 10 nucleotides agree with TRBD1. Trimming cost V 4 bases and J 5 bases; bases outside gene matches: 4. Germline CDR1 and CDR2: KGHSH and LQKENI. This CDR3 is 14 amino acids long. The CDR3 loop reads CASSLRDRGTEAFF. Written as DNA, the CDR3 is TGTGCCAGCTCACTCCGGGACAGGGGTACTGAAGCTTTCTTT. Full variable domain (remainder filled in from reference TRBV18 and TRBJ1-1): NAGVMQNPRHLVRRRGQEARLRCSPMKGHSHVYWYRQLPEEGLKFMVYLQKENIIDESGMPKERFSAEFPKEGPSILRIQQVVRGDSAAYFCASSLRDRGTEAFFGQGTRLTVV.

The J gene is TRBJ2-7, the V gene TRBV27, with D perhaps TRBD1 (5 bases). The CDR3 totals 11 residues. V lost 9 bases and J lost 6, with 12 bases in between. Germline V gene sequence: CDR1 MNHEY, CDR2 SMNVEV (reference sequence). CDR3 protein: CASFRGSEQYF. CDR3 coding DNA: TGTGCCAGTTTTAGGGGCTCCGAGCAGTACTTC.